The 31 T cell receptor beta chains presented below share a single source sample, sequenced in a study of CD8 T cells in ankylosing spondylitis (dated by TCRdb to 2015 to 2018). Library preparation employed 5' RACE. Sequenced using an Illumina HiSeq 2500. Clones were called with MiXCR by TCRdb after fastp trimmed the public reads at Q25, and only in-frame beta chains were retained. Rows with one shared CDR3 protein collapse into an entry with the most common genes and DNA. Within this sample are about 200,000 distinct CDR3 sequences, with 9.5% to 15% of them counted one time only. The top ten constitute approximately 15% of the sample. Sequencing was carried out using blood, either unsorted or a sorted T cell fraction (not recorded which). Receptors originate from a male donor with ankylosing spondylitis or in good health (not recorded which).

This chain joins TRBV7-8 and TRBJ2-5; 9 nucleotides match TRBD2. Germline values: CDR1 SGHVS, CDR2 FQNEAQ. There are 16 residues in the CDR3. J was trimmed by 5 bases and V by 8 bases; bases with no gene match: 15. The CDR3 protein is CASLPSRLAELETQYF. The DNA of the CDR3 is TGTGCCAGCCTCCCTTCCAGACTAGCGGAGTTGGAGACCCAGTACTTC.

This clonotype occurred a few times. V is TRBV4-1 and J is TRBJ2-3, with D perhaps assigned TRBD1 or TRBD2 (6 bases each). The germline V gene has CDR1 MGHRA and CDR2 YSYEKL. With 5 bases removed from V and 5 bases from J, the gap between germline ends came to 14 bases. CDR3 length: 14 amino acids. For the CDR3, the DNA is TGCGCCAGCAGCACCCCCGGAGGGGGAGATACGCAGTATTTT. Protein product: CASSTPGGGDTQYF.

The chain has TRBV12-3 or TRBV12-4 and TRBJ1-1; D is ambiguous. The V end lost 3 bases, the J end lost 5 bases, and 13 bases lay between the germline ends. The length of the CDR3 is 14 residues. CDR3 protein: CASSFSGGRTEAFF. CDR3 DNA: TGTGCCAGCAGTTTCTCGGGCGGTAGGACTGAAGCTTTCTTT.

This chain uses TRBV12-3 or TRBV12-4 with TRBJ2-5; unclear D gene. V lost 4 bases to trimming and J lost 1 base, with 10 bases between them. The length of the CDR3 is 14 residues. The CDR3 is CASSSPSGQETQYF. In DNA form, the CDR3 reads TGTGCCAGCAGTTCTCCCTCGGGCCAAGAGACCCAGTACTTC.

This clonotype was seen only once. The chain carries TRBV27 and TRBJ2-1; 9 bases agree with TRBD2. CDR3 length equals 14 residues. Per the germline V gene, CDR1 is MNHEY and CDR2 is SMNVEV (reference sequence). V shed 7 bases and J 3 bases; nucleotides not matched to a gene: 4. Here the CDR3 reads CASKLTSGYNEQFF. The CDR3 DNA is TGTGCCAGCAAGCTGACTAGCGGCTACAATGAGCAGTTCTTC.

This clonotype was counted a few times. This chain's CDR3 is CASGWALGDSPLHF. The CDR3 coding sequence is TGTGCCAGTGGCTGGGCATTAGGGGATTCACCCCTCCACTTT. The rearrangement joins TRBV6-1 to TRBJ1-6, with D maybe TRBD1 (5 bases). This CDR3 has 14 amino acids. Trimming cost V 9 bases and J 8 bases, with 17 bases left between them. Germline loops: CDR1 MNHNS, CDR2 SASEGT.

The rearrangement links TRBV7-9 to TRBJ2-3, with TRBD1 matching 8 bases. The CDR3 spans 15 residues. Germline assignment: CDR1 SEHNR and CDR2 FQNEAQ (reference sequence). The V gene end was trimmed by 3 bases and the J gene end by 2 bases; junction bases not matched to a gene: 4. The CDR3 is CASSFPGQDTDTQYF. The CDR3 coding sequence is TGTGCCAGCAGCTTCCCGGGACAGGACACAGATACGCAGTATTTT.

The DNA for the CDR3 is TGTGCCAGCAGCTTAGCGGTGACGACAAATGAGCAGTTCTTC. Translating it yields CASSLAVTTNEQFF. The V gene is TRBV7-9, the J gene TRBJ2-1; D not resolved. V shed 0 bases and J shed 7 bases, with 10 bases lying between them. CDR1 is SEHNR, CDR2 FQNEAQ, per germline (reference sequence). The CDR3 loop spans 14 amino acids.

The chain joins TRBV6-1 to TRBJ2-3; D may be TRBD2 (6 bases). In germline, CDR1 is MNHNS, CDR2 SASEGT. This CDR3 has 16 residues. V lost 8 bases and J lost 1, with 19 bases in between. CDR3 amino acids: CASPGKSSDRTDTQYF. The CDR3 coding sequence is TGTGCCAGCCCAGGAAAGTCTAGCGACCGCACAGATACGCAGTATTTT.

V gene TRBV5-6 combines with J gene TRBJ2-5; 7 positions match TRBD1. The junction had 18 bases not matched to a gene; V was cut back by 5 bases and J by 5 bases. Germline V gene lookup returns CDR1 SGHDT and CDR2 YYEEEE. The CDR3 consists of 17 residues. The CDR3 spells CASSNVFSEGARETQYF. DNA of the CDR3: TGTGCCAGCAGTAACGTCTTTTCTGAGGGGGCGAGGGAGACCCAGTACTTC.

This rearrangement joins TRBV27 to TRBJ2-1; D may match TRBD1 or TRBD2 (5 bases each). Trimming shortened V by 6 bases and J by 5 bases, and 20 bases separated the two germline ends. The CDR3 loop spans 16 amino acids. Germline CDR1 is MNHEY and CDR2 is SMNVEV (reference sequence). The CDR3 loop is CASSPLGSGPHNEQFF. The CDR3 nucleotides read TGTGCCAGCAGCCCACTCGGGTCGGGGCCCCACAATGAGCAGTTCTTC.

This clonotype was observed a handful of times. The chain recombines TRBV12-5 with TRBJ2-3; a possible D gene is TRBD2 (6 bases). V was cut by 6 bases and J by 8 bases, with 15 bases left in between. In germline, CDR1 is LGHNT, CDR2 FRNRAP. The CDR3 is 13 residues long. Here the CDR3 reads CASGPGGWGTQYF. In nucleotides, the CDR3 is TGTGCTAGTGGACCCGGGGGTTGGGGTACGCAGTATTTT.

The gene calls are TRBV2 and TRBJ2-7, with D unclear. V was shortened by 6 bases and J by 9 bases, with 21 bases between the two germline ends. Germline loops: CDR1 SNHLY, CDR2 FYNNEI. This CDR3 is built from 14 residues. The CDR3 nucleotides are TGTGCCAGCAGGGCAGAGGCAGCCTCCTTAGGGCAGTACTTC. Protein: CASRAEAASLGQYF.

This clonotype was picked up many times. The CDR3 protein is CASSQDETSLMNTEAFF. The CDR3 DNA is TGCGCCAGCAGCCAAGACGAGACTAGCTTGATGAACACTGAAGCTTTCTTT. This sequence joins TRBV4-1 and TRBJ1-1; no definite D call. The V end was cut by 0 bases, the J end by 0 bases, with 14 bases between. The CDR3 consists of 17 residues. The V gene's germline CDR1 is MGHRA and CDR2 YSYEKL.

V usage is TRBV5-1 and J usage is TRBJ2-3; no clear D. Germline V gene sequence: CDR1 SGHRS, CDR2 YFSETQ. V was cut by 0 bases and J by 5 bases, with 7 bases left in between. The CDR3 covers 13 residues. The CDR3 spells CASSLGILDTQYF. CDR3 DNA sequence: TGCGCCAGCAGCTTGGGTATCCTAGATACGCAGTATTTT.

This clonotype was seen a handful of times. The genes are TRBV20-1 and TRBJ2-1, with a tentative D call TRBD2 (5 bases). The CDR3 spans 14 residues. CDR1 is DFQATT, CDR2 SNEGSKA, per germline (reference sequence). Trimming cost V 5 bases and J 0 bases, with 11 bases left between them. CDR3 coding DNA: TGCAGTGCTTATGCCGGGATCTCCTACAATGAGCAGTTCTTC. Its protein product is CSAYAGISYNEQFF.

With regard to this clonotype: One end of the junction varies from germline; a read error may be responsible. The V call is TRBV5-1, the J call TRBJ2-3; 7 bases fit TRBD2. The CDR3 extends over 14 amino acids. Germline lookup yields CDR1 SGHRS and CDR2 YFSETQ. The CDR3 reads CASSPGEGSDSQYF. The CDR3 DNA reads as TGCGCCAGCTCCCCCGGGGAGGGCTCAGATTCGCAGTATTTT.

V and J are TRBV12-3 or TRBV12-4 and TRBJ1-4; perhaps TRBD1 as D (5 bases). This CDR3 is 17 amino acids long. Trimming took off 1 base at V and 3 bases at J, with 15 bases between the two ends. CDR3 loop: CASSLGPFRVANEKLFF. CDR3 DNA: TGTGCCAGCAGTTTAGGCCCTTTCAGGGTAGCTAATGAAAAACTGTTTTTT.

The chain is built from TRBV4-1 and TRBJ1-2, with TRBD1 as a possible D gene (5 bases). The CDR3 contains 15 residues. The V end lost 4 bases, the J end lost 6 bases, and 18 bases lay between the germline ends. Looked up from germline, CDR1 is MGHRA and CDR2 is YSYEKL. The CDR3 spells CASSPQPTGGNGYTF. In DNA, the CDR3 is TGCGCCAGCAGCCCGCAACCCACAGGAGGGAATGGCTACACCTTC.

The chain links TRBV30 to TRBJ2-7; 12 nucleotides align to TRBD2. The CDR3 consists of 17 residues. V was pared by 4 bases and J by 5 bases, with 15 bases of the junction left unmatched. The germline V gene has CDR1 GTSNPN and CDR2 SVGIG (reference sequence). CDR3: CAWTDFPGLAGSHEQYF. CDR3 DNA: TGTGCCTGGACAGACTTTCCAGGACTAGCGGGATCCCACGAGCAGTACTTC. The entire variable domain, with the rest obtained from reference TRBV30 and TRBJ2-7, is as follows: SQTIHQWPATLVQPVGSPLSLECTVEGTSNPNLYWYRQAAGRGLQLLFYSVGIGQISSEVPQNLSASRPQDRQFILSSKKLLLSDSGFYLCAWTDFPGLAGSHEQYFGPGTRLTVT.

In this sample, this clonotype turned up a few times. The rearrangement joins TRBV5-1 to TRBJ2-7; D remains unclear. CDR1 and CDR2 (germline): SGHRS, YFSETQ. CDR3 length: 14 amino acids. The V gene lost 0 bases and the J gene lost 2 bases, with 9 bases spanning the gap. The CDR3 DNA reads TGCGCCAGCAGCTTGGGAGACTCAACCTACGAGCAGTACTTC. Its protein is CASSLGDSTYEQYF. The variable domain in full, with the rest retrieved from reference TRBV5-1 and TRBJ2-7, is KAGVTQTPRYLIKTRGQQVTLSCSPISGHRSVSWYQQTPGQGLQFLFEYFSETQRNKGNFPGRFSGRQFSNSRSEMNVSTLELGDSALYLCASSLGDSTYEQYFGPGTRLTVT.

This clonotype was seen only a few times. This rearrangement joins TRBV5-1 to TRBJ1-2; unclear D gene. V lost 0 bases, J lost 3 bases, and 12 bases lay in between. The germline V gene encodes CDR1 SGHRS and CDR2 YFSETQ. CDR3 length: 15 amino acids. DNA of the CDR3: TGCGCCAGCAGCTTGGACAGCCTAGGCGACTATGGCTACACCTTC. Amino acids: CASSLDSLGDYGYTF.

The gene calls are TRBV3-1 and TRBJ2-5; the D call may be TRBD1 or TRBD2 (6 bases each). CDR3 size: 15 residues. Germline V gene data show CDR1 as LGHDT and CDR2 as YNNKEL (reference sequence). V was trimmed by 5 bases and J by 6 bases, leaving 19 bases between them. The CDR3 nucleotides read TGTGCCAGCAGCGACACAATCCTGGGGGGCCAGACCCAGTACTTC. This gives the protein CASSDTILGGQTQYF.

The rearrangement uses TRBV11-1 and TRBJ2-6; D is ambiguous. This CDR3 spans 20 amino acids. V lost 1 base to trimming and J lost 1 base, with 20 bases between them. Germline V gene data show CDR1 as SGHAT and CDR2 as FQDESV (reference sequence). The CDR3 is CASSLDGHIPDISGANVLTF. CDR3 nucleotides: TGTGCCAGCAGCTTAGACGGGCATATTCCGGATATTTCTGGGGCCAACGTCCTGACTTTC.

CDR3 bases: TGTGCCAGCCTTGCGGGTCCAGGGGGGGAGCGAGCCGAGACCCAGTACTTC. This sequence encodes CASLAGPGGERAETQYF. The rearrangement links TRBV12-3 or TRBV12-4 to TRBJ2-5; D might be TRBD1 or TRBD2, each matching 7 bases. Between the trimmed V and J ends, which lost 8 bases and 5 bases, there was a span of 27 bases. This CDR3 contains 17 residues.

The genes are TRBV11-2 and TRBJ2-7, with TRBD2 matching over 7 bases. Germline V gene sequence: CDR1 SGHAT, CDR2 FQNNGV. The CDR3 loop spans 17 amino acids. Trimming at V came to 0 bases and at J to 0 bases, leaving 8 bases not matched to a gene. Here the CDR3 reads CASSLEIKRGLSYEQYF. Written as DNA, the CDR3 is TGTGCCAGCAGCTTAGAGATAAAGCGGGGACTCTCCTACGAGCAGTACTTC.

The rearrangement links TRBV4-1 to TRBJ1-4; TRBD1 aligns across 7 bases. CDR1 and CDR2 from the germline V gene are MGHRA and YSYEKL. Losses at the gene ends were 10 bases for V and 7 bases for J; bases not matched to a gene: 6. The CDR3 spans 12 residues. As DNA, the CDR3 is TGCGCCACTCGACAGGGAGGTGAAAAACTGTTTTTT. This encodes CATRQGGEKLFF.

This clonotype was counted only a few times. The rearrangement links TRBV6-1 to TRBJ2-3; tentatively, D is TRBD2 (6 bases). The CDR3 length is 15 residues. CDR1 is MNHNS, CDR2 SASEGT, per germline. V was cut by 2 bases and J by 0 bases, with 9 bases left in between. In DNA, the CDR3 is TGTGCCAGCAGTGAACTAGCGCGTAGCACAGATACGCAGTATTTT. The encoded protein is CASSELARSTDTQYF.

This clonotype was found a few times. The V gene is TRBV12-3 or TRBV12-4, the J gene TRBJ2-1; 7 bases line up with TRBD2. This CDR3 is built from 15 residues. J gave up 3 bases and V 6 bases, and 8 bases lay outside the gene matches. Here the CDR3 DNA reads TGTGCCAGCAGAGGGTGGCGGGAGAGCTACAATGAGCAGTTCTTC. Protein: CASRGWRESYNEQFF.

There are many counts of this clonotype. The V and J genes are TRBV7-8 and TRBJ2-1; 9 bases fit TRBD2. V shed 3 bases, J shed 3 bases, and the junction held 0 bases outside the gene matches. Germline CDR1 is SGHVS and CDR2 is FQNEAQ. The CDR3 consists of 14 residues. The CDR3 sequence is CASSFSGGYNEQFF. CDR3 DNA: TGTGCCAGCAGCTTTAGCGGGGGCTACAATGAGCAGTTCTTC.

As DNA, the CDR3 is TGTGCCAGCAGCTTAAACAGGGGAGAGACCCAGTACTTC. Amino acid sequence: CASSLNRGETQYF. The chain couples TRBV7-9 to TRBJ2-5, with 7 positions matching TRBD1. The junction had 1 base not matched to a gene; V was cut back by 2 bases and J by 4 bases. The length of the CDR3 is 13 residues. Germline lookup yields CDR1 SEHNR and CDR2 FQNEAQ (reference sequence).